This record covers a single T cell receptor beta chain. Original methodology: Reference gene primer amplification in the assay estimated nucleated cell counts. Assay: immunoSEQ multiplex PCR; the TCRdb copy retains only in-frame clones and omits some. V, J and clone size are taken as reported in that table, and D and trimming were inferred from the DNA itself. The table has some 320,000 clones, 85% seen once. The data belong to a study of blood T cell repertoires in COVID-19. Study as a whole: Sites in the United States, Italy and Spain provided acute and convalescent COVID-19 samples. T cells, B-cell-depleted T cells, or PBMCs provided the cDNA or gDNA that served as material.

Germline CDR1 and CDR2: SEHNR and FQNEAQ (reference sequence). This CDR3 is 14 amino acids long. V shed 5 bases and J 7 bases; nucleotides not matched to a gene: 10. Sequencing was done on a sample of peripheral blood. The TCR originated in a human donor in a cohort sampled during active COVID-19. V is TRBV7-9 and J is TRBJ1-1, with TRBD1 matching over 7 bases. This chain's CDR3 is CASSVGQQDIEAFF. For the CDR3, the DNA is TGTGCCAGCAGCGTGGGACAGCAAGATATTGAAGCTTTCTTT. Full variable domain (outside the CDR3, taken from reference TRBV7-9 and TRBJ1-1): DTGVSQNPRHKITKRGQNVTFRCDPISEHNRLYWYRQTLGQGPEFLTYFQNEAQLEKSRLLSDRFSAERPKGSFSTLEIQRTEQGDSAMYLCASSVGQQDIEAFFGQGTRLTVV.